This record covers a single T cell receptor (beta chain). What it recognizes is unknown. This sample was included in a study of CD8+ T cells in alopecia areata. Germline values: CDR1 SGHRS, CDR2 YFSETQ. The CDR3 has 14 amino acids. The V end was cut by 0 bases, the J end by 2 bases, with 9 bases between. From alopecia areata patients, lesional scalp punch biopsies and peripheral blood were collected. Sorted populations comprised CD4+ and CD8+ T cells obtained from PBMCs. General study results and limits: Compared with normal scalp, lesional scalp had higher clonality and more expanded CD8+ clones.

As the sequencing template, cDNA was produced by extracting RNA and reverse transcribing it. The assay was immunoSEQ multiplex PCR, and TCRdb's table has in-frame clones only and misses some. The repertoire consists of about 140,000 clones, with about 51% occurring once and the leading ten covering about 1%. The source was CD4+ T cells sorted from blood, collected at week 0. The source is a human donor with alopecia areata. This chain links TRBV5-1 with TRBJ2-7; D not resolved. CDR3 sequence: CASSLGSGPYEQYF. In DNA, the CDR3 is TGCGCCAGCAGCTTGGGGTCGGGCCCCTACGAGCAGTACTTC.